The rows below give T cell receptor beta chains drawn from one sample of a study of blood T cell repertoires in COVID-19. Measured with immunoSEQ multiplex PCR; TCRdb has only the in-frame clones, and not every one. Here the sample spans roughly 700,000 clones, around 90% being singletons. The sample comprised peripheral blood. These receptors were taken from a woman between 18 and 29 years old with acute or convalescent COVID-19. Each CDR3 is given with its conserved first and last residue. Expanded clones are given a class, and other clones once, few, many or no size at all.

>TRBV10-3|TRBJ2-3|-
CAIRPGLGGTDTQYF
>TRBV6-1|TRBJ2-7|-
CASSEARGGASYEQYF
>TRBV7-3|TRBJ2-3|-
CASSLTGRGPRTDTQYF
>TRBV29-1|TRBJ1-5|few
CSVGDRDYQPQHF
>TRBV19|TRBJ2-3|-
CASSIELGARSDTQYF
>TRBV5-4|TRBJ1-1|-
CASSLAPGQLNTEAFF
>TRBV2|TRBJ1-2|-
CASRTESNYGYTF
>TRBV7-3|TRBJ2-6|-
CASSPRDRRPSGANVLTF
>TRBV7-9|TRBJ2-7|-
CASSLSSSHEQYF
>TRBV5-5|TRBJ1-2|-
CASSLFMEGYGYTF
>TRBV9|TRBJ1-2|-
CASSVYSGGNYGYTF
>TRBV11-2|TRBJ2-5|-
CASSSGTGNGETQYF
>TRBV3-1/TRBV3-2|TRBJ2-3|-
CASSQGGTDTQYF
>TRBV24-1|TRBJ1-4|-
CATSAGQGSEKLFF
>TRBV6-5|TRBJ2-1|-
CASSLGTGLDEQFF
>TRBV5-1|TRBJ2-2|-
CASSNRGSGTGELFF
>TRBV12-5|TRBJ2-1|-
CASGLATGGNEQFF
>TRBV7-9|TRBJ2-2|-
CASSGQGAGTGELFF